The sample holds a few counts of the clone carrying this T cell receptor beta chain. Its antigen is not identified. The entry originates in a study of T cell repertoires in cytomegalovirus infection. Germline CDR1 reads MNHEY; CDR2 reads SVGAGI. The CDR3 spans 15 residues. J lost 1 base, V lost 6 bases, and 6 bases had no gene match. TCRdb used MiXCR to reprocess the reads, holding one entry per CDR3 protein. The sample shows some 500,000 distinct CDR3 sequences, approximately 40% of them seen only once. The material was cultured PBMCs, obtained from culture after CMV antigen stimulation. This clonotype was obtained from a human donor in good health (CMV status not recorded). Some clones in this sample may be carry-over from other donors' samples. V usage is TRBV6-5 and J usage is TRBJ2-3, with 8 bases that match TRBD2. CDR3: CASSPWRGGTDTQYF. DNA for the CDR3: TGTGCCAGCAGCCCTTGGCGGGGGGGCACAGATACGCAGTATTTT.